The T cell receptor (beta chain) under discussion was sequenced for a study of blood T cell repertoires in COVID-19. About the research overall: The United States, Italy and Spain supplied acute and convalescent COVID-19 samples. Nucleic acid was either cDNA or gDNA, and it came from T cells, B-cell-depleted T cells, or PBMCs.

With V trimmed by 3 bases and J by 4 bases, 0 bases remained unmatched. This CDR3 has 12 amino acids. Germline assignment: CDR1 SGHVS and CDR2 FNYEAQ. Authors' analysis steps: Cell counts per sample came from amplifying reference gene primers. Data came from immunoSEQ multiplex PCR; TCRdb stores just in-frame clones and leaves some out. The DNA gave D and trimming, while V, J and clone size come from that table. The sample has about 150,000 clones; roughly 83% are singletons. The material sequenced was peripheral blood. The TCR originated in a man between 18 and 35 years old with active or convalescent COVID-19. This chain joins TRBV7-6 and TRBJ2-7; 7 bases line up with TRBD1. CDR3: CASSLTGYEQYF. CDR3 nucleotides: TGTGCCAGCAGCTTGACAGGGTACGAGCAGTACTTC.